This is a list of T cell receptor beta chains from one sample in a study of cytomegalovirus exposure and HLA in healthy donors. Using immunoSEQ multiplex PCR, the repertoire was profiled, and TCRdb retains in-frame clones only, with some absent. This table holds some 200,000 clones, approximately 79% found once. Material for sequencing was PBMCs. The receptors were gathered from a girl aged 2 to 10 in good health and CMV-seronegative. CDR3s include the opening cysteine and the closing phenylalanine or tryptophan. The D gene is left open where the match is weak. Expanded clones are given a class, and other clones once, few, many or no size at all.

v_call,d_call,j_call,clone_size,cdr3_aa,cdr3_nt
TRBV4-1,.,TRBJ1-2,.,CASSQREGYGYTF,TGCGCCAGCAGCCAACGGGAAGGGTATGGCTACACCTTC
TRBV9,TRBD2,TRBJ2-1,.,CASSVELAGYEQFF,TGTGCCAGCAGCGTAGAGCTAGCGGGATATGAGCAGTTCTTC
TRBV11-2,.,TRBJ1-3,few,CASSPVDGVGNTIYF,TGTGCCAGCAGCCCGGTCGACGGAGTTGGAAACACCATATATTTT
TRBV5-4,.,TRBJ2-7,.,CASSEGGGRSSYEQYF,TGTGCCAGCAGCGAAGGGGGGGGCAGGAGCTCCTACGAGCAGTACTTC
TRBV10-2,.,TRBJ1-4,.,CATWRAGREKLFF,TGCGCCACATGGAGGGCAGGTCGGGAAAAACTGTTTTTT
TRBV30,TRBD1,TRBJ2-5,.,CAAGPQGETQYF,TGTGCCGCAGGCCCACAGGGGGAGACCCAGTACTTC
TRBV5-1,.,TRBJ2-7,once,CASSQSYEQYF,TGCGCCAGTTCGCAGTCCTACGAGCAGTACTTC
TRBV29-1,.,TRBJ2-6,once,CSVEVPVRSGANVLTF,TGCAGCGTTGAAGTCCCGGTCCGCTCTGGGGCCAACGTCCTGACTTTC
TRBV5-6,TRBD1,TRBJ1-4,.,CASSRQGVNEKLFF,TGTGCCAGCAGCCGGCAGGGGGTTAATGAAAAACTGTTTTTT
TRBV2,TRBD2,TRBJ2-5,.,CASSEESTSGYGTQYF,TGTGCCAGCAGTGAAGAATCGACTAGCGGCTACGGGACCCAGTACTTC
TRBV5-1,.,TRBJ2-3,.,CASSTTTDTQYF,TGCGCCAGCAGTACTACCACAGATACGCAGTATTTT
TRBV2,.,TRBJ2-5,.,CASTKDSLQETQYF,TGTGCCAGCACTAAGGACAGTCTACAAGAGACCCAGTACTTC
TRBV15,TRBD2,TRBJ2-7,.,CATSRDSAGSYEQYF,TGTGCCACCAGCAGAGATTCAGCGGGGTCCTACGAGCAGTACTTC
TRBV6-5,.,TRBJ1-1,.,CASSYGQNFSTEAFF,TGTGCCAGCAGTTACGGGCAGAACTTCAGCACTGAAGCTTTCTTT
TRBV6-5,TRBD2,TRBJ2-1,.,CASSLRLAGGPHEQFF,TGTGCCAGCAGTTTAAGACTAGCGGGGGGGCCCCATGAGCAGTTCTTC
TRBV7-9,TRBD2,TRBJ2-7,.,CASNGGSGTYEQYF,TGTGCCAGCAACGGCGGGAGTGGCACCTACGAGCAGTACTTC
TRBV5-4,.,TRBJ2-1,.,CASRGGGSTYNEQFF,TGTGCCAGCAGGGGAGGGGGTTCTACCTACAATGAGCAGTTCTTC
TRBV6-1,.,TRBJ2-7,.,CASSGVRGSYEQYF,TGTGCCAGCAGTGGGGTTAGGGGGTCCTACGAGCAGTACTTC
TRBV4-2,TRBD2,TRBJ2-5,.,CASSQALAGVQETQYF,TGTGCCAGCAGCCAAGCACTAGCGGGGGTTCAAGAGACCCAGTACTTC
TRBV7-6,.,TRBJ2-7,.,CASSLARENYEQYF,TGTGCCAGCAGCTTAGCGCGGGAAAATTACGAGCAGTACTTC
TRBV7-9,TRBD1,TRBJ2-3,.,CASRDRGPGDTQYF,TGTGCCAGCAGGGACAGGGGGCCGGGAGATACGCAGTATTTT
TRBV6-5,.,TRBJ2-3,.,CACQGGHPNTQYF,TGTGCCTGCCAGGGGGGCCATCCTAATACGCAGTATTTT
TRBV19,.,TRBJ1-1,.,CASSSYLNTEAFF,TGTGCCAGTAGTTCGTACTTGAACACTGAAGCTTTCTTT
TRBV27,.,TRBJ2-7,.,CASRLYNEVGEQYF,TGTGCCAGCCGATTATATAACGAGGTCGGCGAGCAGTACTTC
TRBV6-6,TRBD1,TRBJ1-5,once,CASTGDRTHNQPQHF,TGTGCCAGCACCGGGGACAGGACCCACAATCAGCCCCAGCATTTT
TRBV6-5,TRBD1,TRBJ1-5,.,CASSYSFTGGQPQHF,TGTGCCAGCAGTTACTCGTTTACAGGGGGACAGCCCCAGCATTTT
TRBV6-1,.,TRBJ1-2,.,CASSPLSGFGYTF,TGTGCCAGCAGTCCCCTTTCGGGGTTTGGCTACACCTTC
TRBV6-1,TRBD2,TRBJ2-7,.,CASSEGLAGGPSSYEQYF,TGTGCCAGCAGTGAAGGGCTAGCGGGGGGCCCGAGCTCCTACGAGCAGTACTTC
TRBV5-1,TRBD1,TRBJ1-2,.,CASSLDRGNGYTF,TGCGCCAGCAGCTTGGACAGGGGAAATGGCTACACCTTC
TRBV19,TRBD2,TRBJ2-1,.,CASSLLAGGQFF,TGTGCCAGTAGTTTACTAGCGGGGGGGCAGTTCTTC
TRBV4-1,TRBD1,TRBJ2-3,.,CASSPRDRGADTQYF,TGCGCCAGCAGCCCCCGGGACAGGGGTGCAGATACGCAGTATTTT
TRBV6-1,.,TRBJ2-7,.,CASSGTGGAYEQYF,TGTGCCAGCAGTGGAACAGGGGGGGCCTACGAGCAGTACTTC
TRBV29-1,.,TRBJ1-1,.,CSVDIVNTEAFF,TGCAGCGTTGACATAGTGAACACTGAAGCTTTCTTT
TRBV7-9,TRBD2,TRBJ2-7,once,CASSPGTSGYEQYF,TGTGCCAGCAGCCCAGGGACTAGCGGGTACGAGCAGTACTTC
TRBV7-2,.,TRBJ1-4,.,CASSLGFGGGGEKLFF,TGTGCCAGCAGCTTAGGATTTGGGGGCGGTGGGGAAAAACTGTTTTTT
TRBV19,.,TRBJ2-2,.,CASSPPGGVTGELFF,TGTGCCAGTAGTCCCCCCGGGGGAGTTACCGGGGAGCTGTTTTTT
TRBV5-1,TRBD1,TRBJ1-3,few,CASSLGYSGTGLSGNTIYF,TGCGCCAGCAGCTTGGGCTATTCCGGGACAGGTCTCTCTGGAAACACCATATATTTT
TRBV9,TRBD1,TRBJ2-5,.,CASSERQGFSQETQYF,TGTGCCAGCAGCGAGCGACAGGGCTTTTCACAAGAGACCCAGTACTTC
TRBV19,TRBD1,TRBJ2-2,once,CASSPDWTGDLNTGELFF,TGTGCCAGTAGTCCCGACTGGACAGGAGATTTGAACACCGGGGAGCTGTTTTTT
TRBV19,.,TRBJ1-3,.,CASSIQSGAGNTIYF,TGTGCCAGTAGTATTCAGTCAGGGGCTGGAAACACCATATATTTT
TRBV30,TRBD1,TRBJ1-1,.,CAWSPPRGDTEAFF,TGTGCCTGGAGTCCCCCCAGGGGGGACACTGAAGCTTTCTTT
TRBV2,.,TRBJ2-7,once,CASRPDSIPYEQYF,TGTGCCAGCCGCCCGGACAGTATTCCCTACGAGCAGTACTTC
TRBV20-1,.,TRBJ2-7,.,CSAVKGVEQYF,TGCAGTGCTGTCAAAGGGGTCGAGCAGTACTTC
TRBV5-4,TRBD1,TRBJ1-1,few,CASSLPAGTGNTEAFF,TGTGCCAGCAGCTTACCGGCCGGGACAGGGAACACTGAAGCTTTCTTT
TRBV10-3,.,TRBJ1-3,.,CALSTGRETGNTIYF,TGTGCCTTATCAACTGGAAGGGAGACTGGAAACACCATATATTTT
TRBV6-1,.,TRBJ1-1,.,CASSEAGAQWAFF,TGTGCCAGCAGTGAAGCAGGAGCCCAGTGGGCTTTCTTT
TRBV5-5,TRBD2,TRBJ2-1,.,CASSTGLAVTYNEQFF,TGTGCCAGCAGCACCGGACTAGCGGTTACCTACAATGAGCAGTTCTTC
TRBV5-6,TRBD2,TRBJ2-3,once,CASSTLPGGGPDTQYF,TGTGCCAGCAGCACCCTCCCGGGGGGTGGTCCAGATACGCAGTATTTT